Listed here are 21 T cell receptor beta chains from one sample, sequenced in a study of T cells in Graves' hyperthyroidism and ophthalmopathy. TCR beta CDR3 regions were amplified from RNA. HTBI primers drove first-round RT-PCR of the TCR CDR3. TCRdb reanalysed the multiplex PCR reads using MiXCR and keeps one entry per CDR3 protein. The top ten clones hold roughly a fifth of a sample with 300,000 to 400,000 distinct CDR3 sequences, about 14% of them seen once. Sample: blood. The receptor source for this set is a woman aged 25 to 39 with Graves' ophthalmopathy.

There are many counts of this clonotype. This chain links TRBV18 with TRBJ2-5, with D possibly TRBD1 on 6 matching bases. Germline CDR1 and CDR2: KGHSH and LQKENI. The CDR3 is made up of 16 amino acids. The ends were cut back, 1 base at V and 4 bases at J, with 16 bases in the middle. CDR3 nucleotide sequence: TGTGCCAGCTCACCACTTAGTAGGGGGATCGGAGAGACCCAGTACTTC. Its translation is CASSPLSRGIGETQYF.

This clonotype came up many times. The J gene is TRBJ2-2, the V gene TRBV12-3 or TRBV12-4; tentative D call: TRBD1 (7 bases). The CDR3 is made up of 14 amino acids. Trimming removed 2 bases at V and 7 bases at J, with 11 bases between. The CDR3 region is CASSLLRGDGELFF. Written as DNA, the CDR3 is TGTGCCAGCAGTTTACTCAGGGGGGACGGGGAGCTGTTTTTT.

This clonotype was seen ten or more times. The chain links TRBV7-2 to TRBJ1-5; D unresolved. V shed 1 base and J shed 7 bases, with 14 bases lying between them. This CDR3 has 15 residues. CDR1 and CDR2 from the germline V gene are SGHTA and FQGNSA. The DNA of the CDR3 is TGTGCCAGCAGCTTAGTCCAGACTGGGCAACAGCCCCAGCATTTT. It encodes CASSLVQTGQQPQHF.

This clonotype has ten or more counts. The chain carries TRBV3-1 and TRBJ2-7, with D perhaps matching TRBD1 (6 bases). The V gene's germline CDR1 is LGHDT and CDR2 YNNKEL (reference sequence). V was pared by 2 bases and J by 5 bases, with 13 bases between. The CDR3 extends over 14 amino acids. CDR3 DNA: TGTGCCAGCAGCCAATCAGGGACAAGGGACGAGCAGTACTTC. Translation gives CASSQSGTRDEQYF.

The chain joins TRBV30 to TRBJ1-3; D perhaps matches TRBD1 (6 bases). Per the germline V gene, CDR1 is GTSNPN and CDR2 is SVGIG (reference sequence). The CDR3 totals 15 residues. Trimming shortened V by 3 bases and J by 2 bases, and 14 bases separated the two germline ends. The CDR3 sequence is CAWREGGGAGNTIYF. The CDR3 DNA reads as TGTGCCTGGAGAGAGGGGGGGGGCGCTGGAAACACCATATATTTT.

This chain connects TRBV5-1 to TRBJ2-5; 9 nucleotides align to TRBD2. V lost 6 bases and J lost 4; bases outside the gene matches: 4. Germline CDR1 is SGHRS and CDR2 is YFSETQ. The CDR3 has 13 residues. Written as DNA, the CDR3 is TGCGCCAGCACGGGACTAGCAGGAGAGACCCAGTACTTC. It codes for CASTGLAGETQYF.

This clonotype was recorded at least ten times. J is TRBJ2-7 and V is TRBV20-1, with TRBD2 matching over 12 bases. Germline V lookup: CDR1 DFQATT, CDR2 SNEGSKA (reference sequence). V lost 3 bases, J lost 4 bases, and 13 bases stayed unmatched. CDR3 size: 17 residues. CDR3 DNA: TGCAGTGCTAGCCGGACTAGCGGGGCCGTTACCACTTACGAGCAGTACTTC. This sequence encodes CSASRTSGAVTTYEQYF.

This clonotype was picked up many times. The rearrangement links TRBV27 to TRBJ1-6; D not certain. Trimming cost V 5 bases and J 1 base, with 9 bases left between them. Per the germline V gene, CDR1 is MNHEY and CDR2 is SMNVEV (reference sequence). The CDR3 is made up of 15 amino acids. DNA for the CDR3: TGTGCCAGCAGTCAACCAGGATCCTATAATTCACCCCTCCACTTT. This sequence encodes CASSQPGSYNSPLHF.

This clonotype was picked up many times. This chain uses TRBV12-3 or TRBV12-4 with TRBJ2-3, with D possibly matching TRBD1 (5 bases). V was trimmed by 5 bases and J by 6 bases, leaving 12 bases between them. The CDR3 has 13 residues. The DNA of the CDR3 is TGTGCCAGCAGTCCATCCGGACATGATACGCAGTATTTT. This sequence encodes CASSPSGHDTQYF.

Regarding this clonotype: This clone may be a read error of a much larger clone one base away. The chain couples TRBV6-1 to TRBJ2-1; D is possibly TRBD1 or TRBD2 (5 bases each). V was pared by 2 bases and J by 12 bases, with 14 bases between. The germline CDR1 and CDR2 sequences are MNHNS and SASEGT. This CDR3 has 13 amino acids. The CDR3 bases are TGTGCCAGCAGTGAAAGGGACGGCGAAGGGCAGTTCTTC. It translates to CASSERDGEGQFF.

The chain is built from TRBV28 and TRBJ1-6; 9 bases are shared with TRBD1. V was clipped by 9 bases and J by 8 bases; unmatched bases: 11. This CDR3 spans 15 amino acids. The germline V gene encodes CDR1 MDHEN and CDR2 SYDVKM. For the CDR3, the DNA is TGTGCCAGTAACGATGAGGACAGGGGCTATTCACCCCTCCACTTT. Its protein is CASNDEDRGYSPLHF.

This clonotype was seen many times. This rearrangement joins TRBV10-2 to TRBJ2-5, with 12 bases that match TRBD2. The CDR3 is 12 amino acids. Germline trimming cut 8 bases from V and 13 bases from J; bases unmatched to any gene: 8. CDR1 is WSHSY and CDR2 is SAAADI in the germline V gene. CDR3 amino acids: CASGLAGLRGYF. Here the CDR3 DNA reads TGCGCCAGCGGACTAGCGGGGTTAAGAGGGTACTTC.

The chain joins TRBV5-4 to TRBJ2-5; D perhaps matches TRBD2 (5 bases). Trimming took 0 bases from V and 1 from J, leaving 7 bases between them. Germline lookup yields CDR1 SGHNT and CDR2 YYREEE (reference sequence). This CDR3 is built from 14 residues. This CDR3 reads CASSLGLLQETQYF. In DNA form, the CDR3 reads TGTGCCAGCAGCTTGGGACTACTCCAAGAGACCCAGTACTTC. Variable domain in full (rest from reference TRBV5-4 and TRBJ2-5): ETGVTQSPTHLIKTRGQQVTLRCSSQSGHNTVSWYQQALGQGPQFIFQYYREEENGRGNFPPRFSGLQFPNYSSELNVNALELDDSALYLCASSLGLLQETQYFGPGTRLLVL.

This clonotype came up a few times. A junction boundary mismatches the germline segment, possibly from a read error. The rearrangement links TRBV20-1 to TRBJ2-1, with D possibly being TRBD2 (7 bases). The CDR3 runs to 14 residues. The germline V gene encodes CDR1 DFQATT and CDR2 SNEGSKA (reference sequence). This CDR3 is CSARRGGPNNKQFF. CDR3 nucleotide sequence: TGCAGTGCTAGAAGGGGGGGCCCGAACAATAAGCAGTTCTTC.

There are many counts of this clonotype. The chain has TRBV2 and TRBJ2-3; possible D gene TRBD1, 5 bases. The CDR3 extends over 12 amino acids. The V end lost 6 bases, the J end lost 2 bases, and 6 bases lay between the germline ends. CDR1 is SNHLY, CDR2 FYNNEI, per germline. CDR3: CASRDITDTQYF. Here the CDR3 DNA reads TGTGCCAGCAGGGACATCACAGATACGCAGTATTTT.

The chain combines TRBV14 with TRBJ1-2, with TRBD1 matching 8 bases. The CDR3 sequence is 16 residues long. Germline-derived CDR1 and CDR2 are SGHDN and FVKESK. V dropped 0 bases and J dropped 3; count of bases not matched to a gene: 6. The CDR3 spells CASSQDRGQGDYGYTF. Here the CDR3 DNA reads TGTGCCAGCAGCCAAGACAGGGGGCAGGGGGACTATGGCTACACCTTC.

The chain joins TRBV2 to TRBJ1-2; maybe TRBD1 (5 bases). V lost 4 bases and J lost 6, with 9 bases in between. The CDR3 covers 12 residues. Germline values: CDR1 SNHLY, CDR2 FYNNEI. The chain's CDR3 is CASSADKDGYTF. The CDR3 DNA reads as TGTGCCAGCAGTGCGGACAAGGATGGCTACACCTTC. Drawing the rest from reference TRBV2 and TRBJ1-2, the complete variable domain is EPEVTQTPSHQVTQMGQEVILRCVPISNHLYFYWYRQILGQKVEFLVSFYNNEISEKSEIFDDQFSVERPDGSNFTLKIRSTKLEDSAMYFCASSADKDGYTFGSGTRLTVV.

About this clonotype: Possible read error: a much larger clone is one base away. The chain is built from TRBV10-3 and TRBJ1-6, with D possibly matching TRBD1 (5 bases). Germline V gives CDR1 ENHRY, CDR2 SYGVKD. CDR3 length equals 12 residues. The V end lost 6 bases, the J end lost 9 bases, and 9 bases lay between the germline ends. This CDR3 reads CAIRDNTSPLHF. The CDR3 coding sequence is TGTGCCATCAGGGACAATACTTCACCCCTCCACTTT.

At least ten counts were recorded for this clonotype. The rearrangement uses TRBV20-1 and TRBJ2-3; possibly TRBD1 for D (6 bases). Trimming pared 5 bases from V and 3 bases from J, leaving 15 bases between. Germline CDR1 reads DFQATT; CDR2 reads SNEGSKA (reference sequence). The CDR3 is 14 residues long. In DNA form, the CDR3 reads TGCAGTGCTTCCCTCTTGAGGGGGACAGATACGCAGTATTTT. Translation gives CSASLLRGTDTQYF.

The sample holds a few counts of this clonotype. The V call is TRBV4-2, the J call TRBJ2-3; D remains ambiguous. Trimming took 5 bases from V and 0 from J, leaving 21 bases between them. This CDR3 contains 18 residues. The V gene's germline CDR1 is LGHNA and CDR2 YNFKEQ. CDR3 amino acids: CASSYYTKPYISTDTQYF. The CDR3 nucleotides are TGTGCCAGCAGCTACTACACCAAACCTTATATTAGCACAGATACGCAGTATTTT.

This clonotype was seen more than once but under ten times. A much larger clone sits a single nucleotide away, making a read error possible. V and J are TRBV2 and TRBJ2-1, with a possible D match to TRBD1 (5 bases). CDR3 size: 14 residues. The germline V gene encodes CDR1 SNHLY and CDR2 FYNNEI. CDR3 bases: TGTACCAGCAGTGCGACAGACCTTTACAATGAGCAGTTCTTC. Encoded protein: CTSSATDLYNEQFF.